This T cell receptor (beta chain) was captured in a study of cytomegalovirus exposure and HLA in healthy donors. For the study at large: In an early release, HLA-typed donors contributed some 88 million unique TCR sequences.

This clone has a single count. Antigen: not known. The PCR employed 60 Vbeta primers together with 13 Jbeta primers. Some clones are missing from TCRdb's copy, which holds only in-frame ones; the method was immunoSEQ multiplex PCR. The repertoire includes 150,000 to 200,000 clones, about 80% of them detected once, and 0.6% to 0.7% sits in the top ten. The V and J ends lost 5 bases and 2 bases, in that order; junction bases with no gene match: 2. Germline V gene sequence: CDR1 LNHDA, CDR2 SQIVND (reference sequence). The CDR3 contains 13 residues. Regarding the study as a whole: Cytomegalovirus status was reportedly diagnosed by the classifier with high sensitivity and specificity. A later analysis showed TCR association rates differing by HLA locus, peaking at DRB1 and lowest at HLA-C.

The sequenced sample consisted of PBMCs. This receptor was identified in a boy aged 5 to 17 in good health and CMV-seronegative. The genes are TRBV19 and TRBJ1-2; 7 positions match TRBD1. CDR3 loop: CASSSTGNYGYTF. The CDR3 DNA sequence: TGTGCCAGTAGTTCGACAGGGAACTATGGCTACACCTTC.